The sequence of this T cell receptor (beta chain) was determined in a study of Ad26.COV2.S vaccination and SARS-CoV-2 variants. Background on the study: Intramuscular Ad26.COV2.S doses were given once or twice, 56 days apart.

Assay: immunoSEQ multiplex PCR; the TCRdb copy retains only in-frame clones and omits some. Of roughly 420,000 clones listed, around 89% are singletons. Germline V lookup: CDR1 LGHDT, CDR2 YNNKEL (reference sequence). Unmatched junction bases numbered 6, after V lost 9 bases and J lost 7 bases. The CDR3 spans 13 residues. Treatment indicated: over 15 received Ad26.COV2.S at low or high dose, single or two shots; 5 received placebo; per-sample allocation not given. At day 63 after the first vaccine or placebo injection, samples were drawn. Boston provided a donor who was an adult aged 18-55 years. Points from the study as a whole: Higher spike-specific TCR breadth was found in vaccine recipients than in placebo recipients. Total T cell responses may have been underestimated by the TCR breadth and depth analyses.

This clone appeared once. Its target is not known. J is TRBJ1-6 and V is TRBV3-1 (or the pseudogene TRBV3-2); the match to TRBD1 covers 7 bases. The TCR was taken from a person between 18 and 60 years old who received the Ad26.COV2.S COVID-19 vaccine or a placebo. Source: peripheral blood, taken in a trial of Ad26.COV2.S vaccine versus placebo. The chain's CDR3 is CASTDRDNSPLHF. CDR3 nucleotide sequence: TGTGCCAGTACCGACAGGGACAATTCACCCCTCCACTTT.